This is a list of T cell receptor beta chains from one sample in a study of cytomegalovirus exposure and HLA in healthy donors. The protocol was immunoSEQ multiplex PCR, while the TCRdb copy is restricted to in-frame clones and leaves out a portion. The repertoire holds about 43,000 clones, with about half as singletons. The sample taken for sequencing was PBMCs. The receptors stem from a man in his fifties or sixties in good health and CMV-seronegative. CDR3s include the opening cysteine and the closing phenylalanine or tryptophan. Each record gives: clone size, D gene, V gene, J gene, CDR3 length, CDR3 DNA, CDR3 protein. A D gene is named only where the DNA matches it firmly. Clone size, where shown, is once, few, many, or a class for clones that have expanded.

size: few
D: TRBD1
V: TRBV29-1
J: TRBJ1-2
length: 13
DNA: TGCAGCGTAGGTACAGGGGCGATCTATGGCTACACCTTC
CDR3: CSVGTGAIYGYTF

size: -
D: -
V: TRBV4-2
J: TRBJ1-2
length: 14
DNA: TGTGCCAGCAGCCAAGTGGGGGCGGAGTATGGCTACACCTTC
CDR3: CASSQVGAEYGYTF

size: few
D: -
V: TRBV9
J: TRBJ2-1
length: 16
DNA: TGTGCCAGCAGCGTAGCTGGTAGCGGTTCCTACAATGAGCAGTTCTTC
CDR3: CASSVAGSGSYNEQFF

size: -
D: TRBD2
V: TRBV18
J: TRBJ2-1
length: 15
DNA: TGTGCCAGCTCACCACCCCGGACTAGCGGGAGTGAGCAGTTCTTC
CDR3: CASSPPRTSGSEQFF

size: few
D: TRBD1
V: TRBV19
J: TRBJ2-4
length: 16
DNA: TGTGCCAGTAGTGCCGTCCGGGACAGGGCCAAAAACATTCAGTACTTC
CDR3: CASSAVRDRAKNIQYF

size: -
D: -
V: TRBV30
J: TRBJ1-5
length: 14
DNA: TGTGCCTTTGGGGCAGGGGCGGGCAATCAGCCCCAGCATTTT
CDR3: CAFGAGAGNQPQHF

size: -
D: TRBD1
V: TRBV29-1
J: TRBJ1-3
length: 16
DNA: TGCAGCGTTGAAGATCGGACAGGGGGCTCTGGAAACACCATATATTTT
CDR3: CSVEDRTGGSGNTIYF

size: -
D: -
V: TRBV4-1
J: TRBJ2-3
length: 17
DNA: TGCGCCAGCAGCCAAGATAGTTCGCTGGTTAGCACAGATACGCAGTATTTT
CDR3: CASSQDSSLVSTDTQYF

size: many
D: TRBD2
V: TRBV6-4
J: TRBJ2-6
length: 18
DNA: TGTGCCAGCAGTGACTCGACTAGCGGGTTCTCTGGGGCCAACGTCCTGACTTTC
CDR3: CASSDSTSGFSGANVLTF

size: few
D: -
V: TRBV30
J: TRBJ2-5
length: 14
DNA: TGTGCCTGGAGTGTATCCAGGGGCCCTTGGGCCCAGTACTTC
CDR3: CAWSVSRGPWAQYF

size: few
D: TRBD2
V: TRBV5-4
J: TRBJ2-3
length: 15
DNA: TGTGCCAGCAGGCGGACTAGCGGGAGTGAATATACGCAGTATTTT
CDR3: CASRRTSGSEYTQYF

size: -
D: TRBD1
V: TRBV10-2
J: TRBJ2-7
length: 14
DNA: TGCGCCAGCAGATTCCCGGGACAGGGTGGGGAGCAGTACTTC
CDR3: CASRFPGQGGEQYF

size: -
D: TRBD2
V: TRBV5-4
J: TRBJ2-3
length: 15
DNA: TGTGCCAGCAGCCGCGGGACTAGCGGCCCAGATACGCAGTATTTT
CDR3: CASSRGTSGPDTQYF

size: -
D: TRBD1
V: TRBV6-1
J: TRBJ1-2
length: 14
DNA: TGTGCCAGCAGTGCTTCGACAGGGAGATATGGCTACACCTTC
CDR3: CASSASTGRYGYTF

size: -
D: -
V: TRBV13
J: TRBJ2-7
length: 16
DNA: TGTGCCAGCAGCTTCAGCAGGTTCAGCTTGAGCTACGAGCAGTACTTC
CDR3: CASSFSRFSLSYEQYF

size: -
D: TRBD2
V: TRBV5-6
J: TRBJ2-3
length: 15
DNA: TGTGCCAGCAGCTTGCGAACTAGCGGAACAGATACGCAGTATTTT
CDR3: CASSLRTSGTDTQYF

size: -
D: TRBD1
V: TRBV6-5
J: TRBJ1-5
length: 13
DNA: TGTGCCAGCAGTTCGGGACAGCCACTGCCCCAGCATTTT
CDR3: CASSSGQPLPQHF

size: -
D: TRBD1
V: TRBV11-2
J: TRBJ2-7
length: 15
DNA: TGTGCCAGCAGCCCAACGGGACAGTCAACCTACGAGCAGTACTTC
CDR3: CASSPTGQSTYEQYF

size: few
D: -
V: TRBV6-5
J: TRBJ1-1
length: 16
DNA: TGTGCCAGCAGTTGGGAGGCAGGGAGGGTGAACACTGAAGCTTTCTTT
CDR3: CASSWEAGRVNTEAFF

size: few
D: -
V: TRBV5-1
J: TRBJ2-7
length: 13
DNA: TGCGCCAGCAGTAATCCGTCGGGATACGAGCAGTACTTC
CDR3: CASSNPSGYEQYF

size: -
D: -
V: TRBV5-1
J: TRBJ1-1
length: 14
DNA: TGCGCCAGCAGCGTAGCCGGGAGACCCACTGAAGCTTTCTTT
CDR3: CASSVAGRPTEAFF

size: -
D: -
V: TRBV5-1
J: TRBJ2-2
length: 14
DNA: TGCGCCAGCCGGACCGCGGGTGACACCGGGGAGCTGTTTTTT
CDR3: CASRTAGDTGELFF

size: -
D: TRBD1
V: TRBV7-2
J: TRBJ1-4
length: 14
DNA: TGTGCCAGCAGCTCCAGGGGGAATAATGAAAAACTGTTTTTT
CDR3: CASSSRGNNEKLFF

size: once
D: -
V: TRBV6-1
J: TRBJ1-5
length: 15
DNA: TGTGCCAGCAGTGAAATTTATGGGGCGAATCAGCCCCAGCATTTT
CDR3: CASSEIYGANQPQHF

size: once
D: TRBD1
V: TRBV15
J: TRBJ1-5
length: 14
DNA: TGTGCCACCCAAGCAGGGGGCGGGAATCAGCCCCAGCATTTT
CDR3: CATQAGGGNQPQHF

size: -
D: TRBD2
V: TRBV7-2
J: TRBJ2-3
length: 16
DNA: TGTGCCAGCAGCTTATTTAGCGGGTCGAGCACAGATACGCAGTATTTT
CDR3: CASSLFSGSSTDTQYF

size: -
D: TRBD1
V: TRBV10-3
J: TRBJ1-5
length: 14
DNA: TGTGCCAGCCGGACAGGGGGGAGCAATCAGCCCCAGCATTTT
CDR3: CASRTGGSNQPQHF

size: -
D: TRBD1
V: TRBV28
J: TRBJ1-2
length: 13
DNA: TGTGCCAGCAGTACGACAGGGGGATGGGGCTACACCTTC
CDR3: CASSTTGGWGYTF

size: -
D: TRBD1
V: TRBV4-1
J: TRBJ1-4
length: 16
DNA: TGCGCCAGCAGCCAAGAGCTCGACAGGGGGATAGAAAAACTGTTTTTT
CDR3: CASSQELDRGIEKLFF

size: -
D: -
V: TRBV29-1
J: TRBJ2-1
length: 11
DNA: TGCAGCGTTTGGGCGGGACGAGAGCAGTTCTTC
CDR3: CSVWAGREQFF

size: -
D: -
V: TRBV28
J: TRBJ2-3
length: 15
DNA: TGTGCCAGCAGCTCCTTCACAGGGAACACAGATACGCAGTATTTT
CDR3: CASSSFTGNTDTQYF

size: -
D: TRBD1
V: TRBV5-6
J: TRBJ1-5
length: 16
DNA: TGTGCCAGCAGCCGGAGACCGGGACAGGGAAAGCAGCCCCAGCATTTT
CDR3: CASSRRPGQGKQPQHF

size: -
D: TRBD2
V: TRBV5-8
J: TRBJ2-7
length: 17
DNA: TGTGCCAGCAGCTTGGGTCCTAGCGGGTATCTATCCTACGAGCAGTACTTC
CDR3: CASSLGPSGYLSYEQYF

size: few
D: -
V: TRBV15
J: TRBJ1-2
length: 15
DNA: TGTGCCACCAGCGCGCGGACGGCCACCAGGGATGGCTACACCTTC
CDR3: CATSARTATRDGYTF

size: -
D: -
V: TRBV7-2
J: TRBJ2-2
length: 13
DNA: TGTGCCAGCAGTCCTTCTAACACCGGGGAGCTGTTTTTT
CDR3: CASSPSNTGELFF

size: -
D: TRBD1
V: TRBV7-2
J: TRBJ2-5
length: 14
DNA: TGTGCCAGCAGCTGGGACAGGTTAATGGAGACCCAGTACTTC
CDR3: CASSWDRLMETQYF

size: -
D: -
V: TRBV7-8
J: TRBJ2-7
length: 14
DNA: TGTGCCAGCAGCTTAGTAAGGGGATCATACGAGCAGTACTTC
CDR3: CASSLVRGSYEQYF

size: few
D: -
V: TRBV30
J: TRBJ1-2
length: 16
DNA: TGTGCCTGGAGTGGGACTCCGGCGGAGAGTTTTTTGGGCTACACCTTC
CDR3: CAWSGTPAESFLGYTF

size: few
D: TRBD2
V: TRBV7-9
J: TRBJ2-5
length: 19
DNA: TGTGCCAGCAGCCCCAGCCCCTTAGGACTAGCGCTGACGGATGAGACCCAGTACTTC
CDR3: CASSPSPLGLALTDETQYF

size: many
D: -
V: TRBV21-1
J: TRBJ2-7
length: 11
DNA: TGTGCCAGCAGCTGGGCGGGGGTGCAGTACTTC
CDR3: CASSWAGVQYF

size: -
D: TRBD1
V: TRBV18
J: TRBJ2-7
length: 13
DNA: TGTGCCAGCTCAGCACGGACAGGGGACGAGCAGTACTTC
CDR3: CASSARTGDEQYF

size: -
D: -
V: TRBV29-1
J: TRBJ1-1
length: 12
DNA: TGCAGCGCGGACGGGGGGGGGACTGAAGCTTTCTTT
CDR3: CSADGGGTEAFF

size: -
D: -
V: TRBV5-1
J: TRBJ1-5
length: 14
DNA: TGCGCCAGCAGCTTGACCGAGGGCAATCAGCCCCAGCATTTT
CDR3: CASSLTEGNQPQHF

size: once
D: -
V: TRBV9
J: TRBJ2-7
length: 14
DNA: TGTGCCAGCAGCGTAGCTAACGGGGCCTACGAGCAGTACTTC
CDR3: CASSVANGAYEQYF

size: -
D: -
V: TRBV10-2
J: TRBJ1-5
length: 15
DNA: TGCGCCAGCAGTGATTATACAGTTGGGAATCAGCCCCAGCATTTT
CDR3: CASSDYTVGNQPQHF

size: -
D: -
V: TRBV19
J: TRBJ2-7
length: 11
DNA: TGTGCCAGTAGGTTACTCCACGAGCAGTACTTC
CDR3: CASRLLHEQYF

size: -
D: -
V: TRBV28
J: TRBJ1-2
length: 12
DNA: TGTGCCAGCAGTTACCAGTACTATGGCTACACCTTC
CDR3: CASSYQYYGYTF

size: -
D: -
V: TRBV9
J: TRBJ2-1
length: 17
DNA: TGTGCCAGCAGCGTAGTGCCCAGCGCCAGCTCCTACAATGAGCAGTTCTTC
CDR3: CASSVVPSASSYNEQFF

size: -
D: TRBD1
V: TRBV7-8
J: TRBJ2-5
length: 15
DNA: TGTGCCAGCAGCTCCGGGACAGGGGTTATGGAGACCCAGTACTTC
CDR3: CASSSGTGVMETQYF

size: -
D: -
V: TRBV4-1
J: TRBJ1-2
length: 15
DNA: TGCGCCAGCAGCCAAGTGACAGGACAGCCTATGGCTAGGACCTTC
CDR3: CASSQVTGQPMARTF

size: -
D: -
V: TRBV28
J: TRBJ2-7
length: 11
DNA: TGTGCCAGCCAGGGCCCCTACGAGCAGTACTTC
CDR3: CASQGPYEQYF

size: once
D: TRBD1
V: TRBV10-2
J: TRBJ2-5
length: 16
DNA: TGCGCCAGCAGGGCAACCGGGACAGGGGGCCCAGAGACCCAGTACTTC
CDR3: CASRATGTGGPETQYF

size: few
D: -
V: TRBV2
J: TRBJ2-3
length: 16
DNA: TGTGCCAGCAGTGAAGCAGGGGGAGGGGGTACAGATACGCAGTATTTT
CDR3: CASSEAGGGGTDTQYF

size: few
D: TRBD1
V: TRBV30
J: TRBJ1-4
length: 12
DNA: TGTGCCGCCAGACAGGGGAATGAAAAACTGTTTTTT
CDR3: CAARQGNEKLFF

size: -
D: -
V: TRBV7-2
J: TRBJ2-3
length: 15
DNA: TGTGCCAGCAGCCTCGGATTGACTAGCACAGATACGCAGTATTTT
CDR3: CASSLGLTSTDTQYF

size: -
D: -
V: TRBV6-5
J: TRBJ1-2
length: 15
DNA: TGTGCCAGCAGTTTCCTCGGGGGAGGGAGGAATGGCTACACCTTC
CDR3: CASSFLGGGRNGYTF

size: -
D: TRBD1
V: TRBV10-3
J: TRBJ1-4
length: 15
DNA: TGTGCCACCAAGGACAGGCTTGCAACTAATGAAAAACTGTTTTTT
CDR3: CATKDRLATNEKLFF

size: few
D: -
V: TRBV5-6
J: TRBJ2-1
length: 15
DNA: TGTGCCAGCAGCTTGGTAGCGGCAGGGAACAATGAGCAGTTCTTC
CDR3: CASSLVAAGNNEQFF

size: -
D: TRBD1
V: TRBV7-9
J: TRBJ1-1
length: 14
DNA: TGTGCCAGCAGCCGGACACAGGGGTCAACTGAAGCTTTCTTT
CDR3: CASSRTQGSTEAFF

size: few
D: -
V: TRBV5-4
J: TRBJ1-2
length: 13
DNA: TGTGCCAGCAGCACGGGTCAATTCTATGGCTACACCTTC
CDR3: CASSTGQFYGYTF